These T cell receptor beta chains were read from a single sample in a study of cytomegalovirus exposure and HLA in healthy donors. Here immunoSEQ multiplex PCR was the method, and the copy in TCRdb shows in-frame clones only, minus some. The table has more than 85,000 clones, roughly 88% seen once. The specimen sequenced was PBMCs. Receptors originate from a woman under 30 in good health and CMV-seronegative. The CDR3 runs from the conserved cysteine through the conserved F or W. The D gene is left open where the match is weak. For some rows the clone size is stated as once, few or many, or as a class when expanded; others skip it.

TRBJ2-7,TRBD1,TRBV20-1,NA,CSADRAEQYF,TGCAGTGCTGACAGGGCAGAGCAGTACTTC
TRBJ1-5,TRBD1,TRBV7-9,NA,CASSFSTGGLYSNQPQHF,TGTGCCAGCAGCTTCTCGACAGGGGGTCTCTATAGCAATCAGCCCCAGCATTTT
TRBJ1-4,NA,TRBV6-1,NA,CASGLVGEKLFF,TGTGCCAGTGGATTGGTCGGGGAAAAACTGTTTTTT
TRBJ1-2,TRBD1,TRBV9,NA,CASSVQGDYGYTF,TGTGCCAGCAGCGTACAGGGGGACTATGGCTACACCTTC
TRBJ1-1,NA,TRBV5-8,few,CASSPIPESTEAFF,TGTGCCAGCAGCCCGATACCTGAGAGCACTGAAGCTTTCTTT
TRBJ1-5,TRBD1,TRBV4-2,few,CASSQVLPPGQDQPQHF,TGTGCCAGCAGCCAAGTGCTACCCCCGGGACAGGATCAGCCCCAGCATTTT
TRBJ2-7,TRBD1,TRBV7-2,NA,CASSPYIRTGGNNEQYF,TGTGCCAGCAGCCCCTATATTAGGACAGGGGGAAACAACGAGCAGTACTTC
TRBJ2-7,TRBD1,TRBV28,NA,CASSPATGAYEQYF,TGTGCCAGCAGTCCCGCCACAGGGGCCTACGAGCAGTACTTC
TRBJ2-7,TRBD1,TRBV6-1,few,CASTGTGREQYF,TGTGCCAGCACCGGGACAGGGAGGGAGCAGTACTTC
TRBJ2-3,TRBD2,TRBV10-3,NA,CAISEDDRVDLGLAWDTQYF,TGTGCCATCAGTGAGGATGACAGGGTGGACTTGGGACTAGCCTGGGATACGCAGTATTTT
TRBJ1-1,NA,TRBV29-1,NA,CSALGRENTEAFF,TGCAGCGCGCTTGGGAGAGAGAACACTGAAGCTTTCTTT
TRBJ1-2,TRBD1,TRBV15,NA,CATSRGTGLPRGYTF,TGTGCCACCAGCAGAGGGACAGGGCTTCCTAGAGGCTACACCTTC
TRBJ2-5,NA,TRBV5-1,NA,CASSLLGGGGQETQYF,TGCGCCAGCAGCCTCCTGGGTGGGGGAGGTCAAGAGACCCAGTACTTC
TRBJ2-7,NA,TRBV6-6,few,CASSYGTNSYEQYF,TGTGCCAGCAGTTACGGGACAAACTCCTACGAGCAGTACTTC